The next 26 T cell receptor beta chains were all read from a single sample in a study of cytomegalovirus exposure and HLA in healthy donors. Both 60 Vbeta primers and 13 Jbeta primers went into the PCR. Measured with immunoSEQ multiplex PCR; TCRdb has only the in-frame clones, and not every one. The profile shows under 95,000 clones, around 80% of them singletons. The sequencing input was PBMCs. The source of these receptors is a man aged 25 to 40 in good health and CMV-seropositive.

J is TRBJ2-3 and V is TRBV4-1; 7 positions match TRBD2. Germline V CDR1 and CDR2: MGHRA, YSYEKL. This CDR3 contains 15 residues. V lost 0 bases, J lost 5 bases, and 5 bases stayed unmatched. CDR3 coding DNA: TGCGCCAGCAGCCAAGATCCTAGCGGCAGAGATACGCAGTATTTT. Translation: CASSQDPSGRDTQYF.

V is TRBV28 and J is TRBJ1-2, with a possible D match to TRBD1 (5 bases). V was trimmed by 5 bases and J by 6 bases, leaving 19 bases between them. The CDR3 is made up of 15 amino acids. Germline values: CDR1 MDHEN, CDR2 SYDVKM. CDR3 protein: CASSPQVRGEDGYTF. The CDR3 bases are TGTGCCAGCAGTCCGCAAGTGCGGGGGGAGGATGGCTACACCTTC.

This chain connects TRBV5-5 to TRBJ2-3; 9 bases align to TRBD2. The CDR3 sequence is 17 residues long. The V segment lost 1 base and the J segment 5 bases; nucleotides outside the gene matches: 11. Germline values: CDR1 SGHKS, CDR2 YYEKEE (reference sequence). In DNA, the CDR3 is TGTGCCAGCAGCTTGACATTGGCTAGCGGGGTTATAGATACGCAGTATTTT. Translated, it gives CASSLTLASGVIDTQYF.

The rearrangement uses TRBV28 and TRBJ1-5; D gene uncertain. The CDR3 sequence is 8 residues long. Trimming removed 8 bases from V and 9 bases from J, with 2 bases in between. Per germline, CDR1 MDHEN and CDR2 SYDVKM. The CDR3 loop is CASRPQHF. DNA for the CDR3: TGTGCCAGCCGGCCCCAGCATTTT. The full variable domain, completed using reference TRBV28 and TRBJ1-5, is DVKVTQSSRYLVKRTGEKVFLECVQDMDHENMFWYRQDPGLGLRLIYFSYDVKMKEKGDIPEGYSVSREKKERFSLILESASTNQTSMYLCASRPQHFGDGTRLSIL.

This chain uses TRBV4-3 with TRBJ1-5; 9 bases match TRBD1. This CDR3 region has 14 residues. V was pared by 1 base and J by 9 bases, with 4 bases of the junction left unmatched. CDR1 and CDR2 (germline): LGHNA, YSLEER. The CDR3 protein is CASSQGDRVTPQHF. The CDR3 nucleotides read TGCGCCAGCAGCCAAGGGGACAGGGTGACGCCCCAGCATTTT.

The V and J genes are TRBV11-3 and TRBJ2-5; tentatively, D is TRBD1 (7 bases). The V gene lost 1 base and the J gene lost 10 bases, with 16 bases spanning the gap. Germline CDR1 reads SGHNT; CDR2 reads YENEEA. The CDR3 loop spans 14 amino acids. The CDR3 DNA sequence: TGTGCCAGCAGCTTAGCAGGGGGTACGGAGGGCCAGTACTTC. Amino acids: CASSLAGGTEGQYF. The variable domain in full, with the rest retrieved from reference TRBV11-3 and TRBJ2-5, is EAGVVQSPRYKIIEKKQPVAFWCNPISGHNTLYWYLQNLGQGPELLIRYENEEAVDDSQLPKDRFSAERLKGVDSTLKIQPAELGDSAVYLCASSLAGGTEGQYFGPGTRLLVL.

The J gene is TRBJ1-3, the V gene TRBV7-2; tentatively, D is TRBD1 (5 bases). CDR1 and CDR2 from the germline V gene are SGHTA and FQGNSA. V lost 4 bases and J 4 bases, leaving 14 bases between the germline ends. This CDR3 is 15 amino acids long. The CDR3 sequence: CASSSTWGVGNTIYF. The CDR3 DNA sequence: TGTGCCAGCAGCTCAACGTGGGGGGTCGGAAACACCATATATTTT.

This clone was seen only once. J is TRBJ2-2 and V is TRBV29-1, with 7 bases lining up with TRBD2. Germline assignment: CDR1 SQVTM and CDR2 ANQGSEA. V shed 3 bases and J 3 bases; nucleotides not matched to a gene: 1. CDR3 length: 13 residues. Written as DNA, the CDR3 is TGCAGCGTTGACGGGGGGTACACCGGGGAGCTGTTTTTT. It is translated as CSVDGGYTGELFF.

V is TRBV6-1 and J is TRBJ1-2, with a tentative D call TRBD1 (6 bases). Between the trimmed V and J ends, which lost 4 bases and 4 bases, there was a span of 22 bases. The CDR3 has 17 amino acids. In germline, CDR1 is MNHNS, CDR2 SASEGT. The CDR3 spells CASSADQGRLWSYGYTF. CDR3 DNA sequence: TGTGCCAGCAGTGCGGATCAGGGGCGCCTTTGGAGCTATGGCTACACCTTC.

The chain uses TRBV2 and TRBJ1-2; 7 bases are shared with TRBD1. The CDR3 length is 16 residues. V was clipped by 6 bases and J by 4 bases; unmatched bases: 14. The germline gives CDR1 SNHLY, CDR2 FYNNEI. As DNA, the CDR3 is TGTGCCAGCAGACGAGAAAAACAGGGGTCGGCCTATGGCTACACCTTC. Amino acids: CASRREKQGSAYGYTF.

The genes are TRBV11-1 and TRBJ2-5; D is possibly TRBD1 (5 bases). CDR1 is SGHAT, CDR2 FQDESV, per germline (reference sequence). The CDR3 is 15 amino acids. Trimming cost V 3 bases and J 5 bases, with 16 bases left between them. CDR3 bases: TGTGCCAGCAGCTTCCGACCCGCAGGGTTTGAGACCCAGTACTTC. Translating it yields CASSFRPAGFETQYF. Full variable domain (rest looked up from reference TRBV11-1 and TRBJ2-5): EAEVAQSPRYKITEKSQAVAFWCDPISGHATLYWYRQILGQGPELLVQFQDESVVDDSQLPKDRFSAERLKGVDSTLKIQPAELGDSAMYLCASSFRPAGFETQYFGPGTRLLVL.

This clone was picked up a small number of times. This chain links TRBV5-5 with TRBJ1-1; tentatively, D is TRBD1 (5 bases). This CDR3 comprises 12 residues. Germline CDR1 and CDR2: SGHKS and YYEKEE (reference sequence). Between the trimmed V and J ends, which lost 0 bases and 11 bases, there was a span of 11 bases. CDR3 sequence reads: CASSLEGRGAFF. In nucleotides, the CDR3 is TGTGCCAGCAGCTTGGAAGGGAGGGGTGCTTTCTTT.

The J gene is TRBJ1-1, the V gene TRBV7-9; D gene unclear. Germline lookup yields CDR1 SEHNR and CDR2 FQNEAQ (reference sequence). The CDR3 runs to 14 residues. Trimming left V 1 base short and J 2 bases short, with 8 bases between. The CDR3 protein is CASSLVPGNTEAFF. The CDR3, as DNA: TGTGCCAGCAGCTTAGTCCCAGGAAACACTGAAGCTTTCTTT.

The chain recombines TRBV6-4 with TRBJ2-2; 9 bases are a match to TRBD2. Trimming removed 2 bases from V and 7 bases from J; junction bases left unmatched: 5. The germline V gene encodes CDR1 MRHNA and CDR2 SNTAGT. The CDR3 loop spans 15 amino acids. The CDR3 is CASSDTQREVGELFF. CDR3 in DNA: TGTGCCAGCAGTGACACTCAGCGGGAGGTCGGGGAGCTGTTTTTT.

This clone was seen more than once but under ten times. In DNA, the CDR3 is TGTGCCAGCAGCTTAGATCCAGGGGTGACCCAGTACTTC. Protein: CASSLDPGVTQYF. The chain has TRBV7-2 and TRBJ2-5, with D tentatively TRBD1 (6 bases). CDR3 length equals 13 residues. Germline loops: CDR1 SGHTA, CDR2 FQGNSA. Trimming removed 1 base at V and 7 bases at J, with 10 bases between.

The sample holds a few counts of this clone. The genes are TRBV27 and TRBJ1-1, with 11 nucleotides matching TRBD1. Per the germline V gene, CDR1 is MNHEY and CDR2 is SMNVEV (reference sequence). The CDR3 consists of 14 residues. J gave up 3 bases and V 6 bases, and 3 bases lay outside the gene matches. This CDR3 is CASSRTGGYTEAFF. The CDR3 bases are TGTGCCAGCAGCCGGACAGGGGGCTACACTGAAGCTTTCTTT.

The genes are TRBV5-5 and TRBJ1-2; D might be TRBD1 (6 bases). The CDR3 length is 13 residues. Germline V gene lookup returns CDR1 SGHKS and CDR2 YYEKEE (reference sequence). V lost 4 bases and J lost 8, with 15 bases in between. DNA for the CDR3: TGTGCCAGCAGCCTTAGACAGGCCCTCGGCTACACCTTC. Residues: CASSLRQALGYTF.

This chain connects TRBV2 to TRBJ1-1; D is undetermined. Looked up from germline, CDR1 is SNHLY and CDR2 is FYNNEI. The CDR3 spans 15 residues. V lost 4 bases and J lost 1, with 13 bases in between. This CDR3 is CASSVLGWANTEAFF. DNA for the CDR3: TGTGCCAGCAGTGTTCTGGGTTGGGCGAACACTGAAGCTTTCTTT.

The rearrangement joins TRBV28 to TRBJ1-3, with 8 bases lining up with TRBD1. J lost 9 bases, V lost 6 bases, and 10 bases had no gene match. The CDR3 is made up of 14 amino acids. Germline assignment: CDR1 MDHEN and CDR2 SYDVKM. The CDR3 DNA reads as TGTGCCAGCAGCCCAGTCGACAGGGGTGGCACCATATATTTT. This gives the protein CASSPVDRGGTIYF.

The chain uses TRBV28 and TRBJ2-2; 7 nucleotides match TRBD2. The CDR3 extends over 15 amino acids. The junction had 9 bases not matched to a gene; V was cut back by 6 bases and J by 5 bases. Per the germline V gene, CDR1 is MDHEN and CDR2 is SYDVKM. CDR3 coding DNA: TGTGCCAGCAGCCCCGAGGCGGGAGCTACCGGGGAGCTGTTTTTT. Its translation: CASSPEAGATGELFF.

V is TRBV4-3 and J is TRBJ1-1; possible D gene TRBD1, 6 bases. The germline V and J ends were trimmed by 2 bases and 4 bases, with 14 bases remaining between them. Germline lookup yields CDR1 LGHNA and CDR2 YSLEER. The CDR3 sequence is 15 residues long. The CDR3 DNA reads TGCGCCAGCAGCCAAAAAACAGGGATCGGCACTGAAGCTTTCTTT. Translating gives CASSQKTGIGTEAFF.

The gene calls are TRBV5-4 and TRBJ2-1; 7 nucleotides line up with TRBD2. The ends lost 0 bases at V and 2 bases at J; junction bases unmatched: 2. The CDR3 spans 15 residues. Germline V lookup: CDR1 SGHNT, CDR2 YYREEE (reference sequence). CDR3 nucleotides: TGTGCCAGCAGCTTGGGCGGGGGTCCCTACAATGAGCAGTTCTTC. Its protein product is CASSLGGGPYNEQFF. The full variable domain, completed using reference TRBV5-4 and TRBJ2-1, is ETGVTQSPTHLIKTRGQQVTLRCSSQSGHNTVSWYQQALGQGPQFIFQYYREEENGRGNFPPRFSGLQFPNYSSELNVNALELDDSALYLCASSLGGGPYNEQFFGPGTRLTVL.

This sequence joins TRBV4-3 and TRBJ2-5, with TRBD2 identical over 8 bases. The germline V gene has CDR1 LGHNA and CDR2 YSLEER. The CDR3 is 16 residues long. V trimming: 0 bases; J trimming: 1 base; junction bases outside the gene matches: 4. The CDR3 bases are TGCGCCAGCAGCCAAGACCCGGGAGGGAGCCAAGAGACCCAGTACTTC. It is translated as CASSQDPGGSQETQYF.

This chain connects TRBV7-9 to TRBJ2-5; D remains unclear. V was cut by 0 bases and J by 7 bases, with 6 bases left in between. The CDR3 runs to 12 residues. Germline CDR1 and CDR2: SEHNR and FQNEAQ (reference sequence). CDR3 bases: TGTGCCAGCAGCTTAGCGTATAGGACCCAGTACTTC. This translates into CASSLAYRTQYF.

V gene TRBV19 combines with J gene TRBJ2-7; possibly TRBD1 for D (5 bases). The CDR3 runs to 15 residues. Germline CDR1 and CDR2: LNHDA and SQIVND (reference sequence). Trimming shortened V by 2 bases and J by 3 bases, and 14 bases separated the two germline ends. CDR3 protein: CASSIMAGKGYEQYF. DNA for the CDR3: TGTGCCAGTAGTATAATGGCAGGGAAAGGCTACGAGCAGTACTTC.

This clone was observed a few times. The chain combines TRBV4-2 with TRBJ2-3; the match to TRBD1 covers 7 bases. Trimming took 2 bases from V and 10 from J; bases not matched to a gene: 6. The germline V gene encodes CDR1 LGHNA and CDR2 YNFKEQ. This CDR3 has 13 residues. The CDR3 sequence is CASSQNLRGPQYF. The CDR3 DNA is TGTGCCAGCAGCCAAAACCTTAGGGGGCCGCAGTATTTT.